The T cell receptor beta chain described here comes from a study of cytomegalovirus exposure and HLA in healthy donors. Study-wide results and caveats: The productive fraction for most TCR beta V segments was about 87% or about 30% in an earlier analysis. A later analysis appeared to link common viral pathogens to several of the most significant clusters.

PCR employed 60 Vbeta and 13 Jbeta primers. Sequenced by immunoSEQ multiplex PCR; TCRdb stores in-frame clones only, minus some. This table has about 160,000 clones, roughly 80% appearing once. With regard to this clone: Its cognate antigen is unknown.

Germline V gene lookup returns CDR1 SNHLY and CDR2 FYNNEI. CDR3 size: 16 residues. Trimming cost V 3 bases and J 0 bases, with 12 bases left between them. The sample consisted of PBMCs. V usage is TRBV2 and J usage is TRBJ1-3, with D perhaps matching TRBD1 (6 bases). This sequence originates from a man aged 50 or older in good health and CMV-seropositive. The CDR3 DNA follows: TGTGCCAGCAGTGAGCAGGGGAAGTACTCTGGAAACACCATATATTTT. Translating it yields CASSEQGKYSGNTIYF. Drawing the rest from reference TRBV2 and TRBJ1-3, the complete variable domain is EPEVTQTPSHQVTQMGQEVILRCVPISNHLYFYWYRQILGQKVEFLVSFYNNEISEKSEIFDDQFSVERPDGSNFTLKIRSTKLEDSAMYFCASSEQGKYSGNTIYFGEGSWLTVV.